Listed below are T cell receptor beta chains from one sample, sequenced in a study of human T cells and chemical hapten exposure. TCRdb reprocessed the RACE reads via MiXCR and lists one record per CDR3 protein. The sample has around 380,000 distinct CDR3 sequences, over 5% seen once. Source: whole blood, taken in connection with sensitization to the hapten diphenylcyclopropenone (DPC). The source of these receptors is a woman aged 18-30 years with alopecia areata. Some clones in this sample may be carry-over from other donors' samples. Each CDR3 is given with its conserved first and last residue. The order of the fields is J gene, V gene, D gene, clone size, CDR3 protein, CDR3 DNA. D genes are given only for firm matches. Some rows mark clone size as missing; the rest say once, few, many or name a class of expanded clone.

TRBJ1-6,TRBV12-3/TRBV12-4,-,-,CASSSLLNSPLHF,TGTGCCAGCAGTTCACTCCTTAATTCACCCCTCCACTTT
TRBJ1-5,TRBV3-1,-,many,CASSPRGGYQPQHF,TGTGCCAGCAGCCCGAGGGGGGGCTACCAGCCCCAGCATTTT
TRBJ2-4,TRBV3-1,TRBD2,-,CASSQGTSGFQYF,TGTGCCAGCAGCCAAGGGACTAGCGGGTTTCAGTACTTC
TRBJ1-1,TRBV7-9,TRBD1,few,CASSSARLGTGMNTEAFF,TGTGCCAGCAGCTCAGCGAGGTTAGGGACAGGGATGAACACTGAAGCTTTCTTT
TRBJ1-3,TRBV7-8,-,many,CASSLGTSGNTIYF,TGTGCCAGCAGCTTAGGTACCTCTGGAAACACCATATATTTT
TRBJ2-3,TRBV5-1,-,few,CASSLGWGATDTQYF,TGCGCCAGCAGCTTGGGATGGGGGGCCACAGATACGCAGTATTTT
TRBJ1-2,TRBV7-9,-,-,CASSSPPNYGYTF,TGTGCCAGCAGCTCCCCGCCGAACTATGGCTACACCTTC
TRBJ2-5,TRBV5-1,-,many,CASRSGAQETQYF,TGCGCCAGCAGGTCAGGGGCCCAAGAGACCCAGTACTTC
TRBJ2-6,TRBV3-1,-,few,CASSQTTGTGANVLTF,TGTGCCAGCAGCCAAACGACAGGAACTGGGGCCAACGTCCTGACTTTC
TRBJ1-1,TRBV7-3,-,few,CASSSTGTTNWDTEAFF,TGTGCCAGCAGCTCCACCGGGACAACCAACTGGGACACTGAAGCTTTCTTT
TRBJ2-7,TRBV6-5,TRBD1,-,CASGTASSYEQYF,TGTGCCAGCGGGACAGCGAGCTCCTACGAGCAGTACTTC
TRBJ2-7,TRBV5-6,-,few,CASSSLGYTYYEQYF,TGTGCCAGCAGCTCTCTGGGATACACTTACTACGAGCAGTACTTC
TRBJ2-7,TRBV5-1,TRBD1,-,CASSLKEQGSVHEQYF,TGCGCCAGCAGCTTGAAGGAACAGGGGTCTGTCCACGAGCAGTACTTC
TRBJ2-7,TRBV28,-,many,CASSPPPVRSYEQYF,TGTGCCAGCAGTCCCCCCCCCGTACGCTCCTACGAGCAGTACTTC
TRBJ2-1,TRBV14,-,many,CASSQESSLFF,TGTGCCAGCAGCCAAGAATCTAGTCTGTTCTTC
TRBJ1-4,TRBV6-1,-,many,CASSSLVPGRNATNEKLFF,TGTGCCAGCAGCTCCCTCGTCCCCGGGAGAAATGCAACTAATGAAAAACTGTTTTTT
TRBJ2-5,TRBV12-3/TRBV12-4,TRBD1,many,CASSHGQGGTQYF,TGTGCCAGCAGTCACGGACAGGGCGGGACCCAGTACTTC
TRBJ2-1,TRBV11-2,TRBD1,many,CASTPRPGTGTGFVGVNNEQFF,TGTGCCAGCACCCCCCGCCCTGGGACCGGGACAGGCTTTGTCGGGGTAAACAATGAGCAGTTCTTC
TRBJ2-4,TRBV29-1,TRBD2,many,CSVWLAGGDQYF,TGCAGCGTTTGGCTAGCGGGGGGGGATCAGTACTTC
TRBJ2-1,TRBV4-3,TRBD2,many,CASSQEIPGLAGESYNEQFF,TGCGCCAGCAGCCAAGAGATACCGGGACTAGCGGGCGAGTCCTACAATGAGCAGTTCTTC
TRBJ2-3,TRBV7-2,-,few,CASSLGPGASTDTQYF,TGTGCCAGCAGCTTAGGGCCCGGCGCTAGCACAGATACGCAGTATTTT
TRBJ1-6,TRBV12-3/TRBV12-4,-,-,CASSRGVGSSPLHF,TGTGCCAGCAGCCGGGGCGTGGGGAGTTCACCCCTCCACTTT
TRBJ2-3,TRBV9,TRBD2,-,CASSASSGISTDTQYF,TGTGCCAGCAGCGCGTCGAGCGGGATTAGCACAGATACGCAGTATTTT
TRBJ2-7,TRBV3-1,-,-,CASSQHPGSGDYEQYF,TGTGCCAGCAGCCAGCACCCGGGCTCCGGGGACTACGAGCAGTACTTC
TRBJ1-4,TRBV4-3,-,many,CASSQDARATNEKLFF,TGCGCCAGCAGCCAGGATGCAAGAGCGACTAATGAAAAACTGTTTTTT
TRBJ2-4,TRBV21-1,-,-,CASRAPGQGAGNIQYF,TGTGCCAGCAGAGCTCCGGGACAGGGGGCTGGCAACATTCAGTACTTC
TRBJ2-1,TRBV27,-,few,CASSLSGPRAYNEQFF,TGTGCCAGCAGTTTATCGGGACCCCGAGCCTACAATGAGCAGTTCTTC
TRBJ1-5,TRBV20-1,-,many,CSARVSGRRQPQHF,TGCAGTGCTAGAGTGTCGGGGAGGAGACAGCCCCAGCATTTT
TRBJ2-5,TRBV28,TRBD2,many,CASSSNVRLAGGRSRYF,TGTGCCAGCAGTTCGAACGTCCGACTAGCGGGGGGGCGTTCTCGGTACTTC
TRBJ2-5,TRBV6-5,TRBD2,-,CASSYRTSGTQETQYF,TGTGCCAGCAGTTACCGGACTAGCGGTACTCAAGAGACCCAGTACTTC
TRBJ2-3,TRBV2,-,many,CASRETGSTDTQYF,TGTGCCAGCAGGGAGACTGGTAGCACAGATACGCAGTATTTT
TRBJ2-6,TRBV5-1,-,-,CASSLAPGRAGANVLTF,TGCGCCAGCAGCTTGGCCCCCGGAAGAGCTGGGGCCAACGTCCTGACTTTC
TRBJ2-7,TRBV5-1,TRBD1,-,CASSSGQGASYVQYF,TGCGCCAGCAGCTCCGGACAGGGGGCATCCTACGTGCAGTACTTC
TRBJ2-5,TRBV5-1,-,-,CASSLDSVQETQYF,TGCGCCAGCAGCTTGGACAGCGTGCAAGAGACCCAGTACTTC
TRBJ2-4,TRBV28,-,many,CASTPEAKNIQYF,TGTGCCAGTACCCCCGAAGCCAAAAACATTCAGTACTTC
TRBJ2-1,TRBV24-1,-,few,CATSDWAGYEQFF,TGTGCCACCAGTGATTGGGCAGGGTATGAGCAGTTCTTC
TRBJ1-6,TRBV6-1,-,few,CASNPTIRDTGRGYYNSPLHF,TGTGCCAGCAACCCTACTATCCGGGACACTGGAAGGGGGTACTATAATTCACCCCTCCACTTT
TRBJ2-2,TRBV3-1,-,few,CASSREITGTGYTGELFF,TGTGCCAGCAGCCGCGAAATCACCGGGACTGGCTACACCGGGGAGCTGTTTTTT
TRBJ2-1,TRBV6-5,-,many,CASSRDPGVNEQFF,TGTGCCAGCAGCCGGGACCCAGGGGTCAATGAGCAGTTCTTC
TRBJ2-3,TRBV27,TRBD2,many,CASSSIASGDTDTQYF,TGTGCCAGCAGTTCTATCGCTAGCGGGGACACAGATACGCAGTATTTT
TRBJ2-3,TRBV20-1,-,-,CSARDIREDTQYF,TGCAGTGCTAGAGATATAAGGGAAGATACGCAGTATTTT
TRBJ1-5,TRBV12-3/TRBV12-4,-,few,CASRVGEGYPQHF,TGTGCCAGCAGAGTGGGGGAGGGGTACCCCCAGCATTTT
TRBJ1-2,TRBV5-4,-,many,CASSLRGPYGYTF,TGTGCCAGCAGCTTGAGAGGTCCCTATGGCTACACCTTC